This TCR beta chain is drawn from a study of regulatory T cells in long-lasting Graves disease. For TCR beta, libraries came from iRepertoire HTBI primers and Arm-PCR of CDR3 regions. A single record per CDR3 protein comes from TCRdb applying MiXCR to the multiplex PCR reads. Of roughly 560,000 distinct CDR3 sequences listed, roughly 15% are singletons. This clonotype was seen many times. Regarding time point: newly diagnosed GD, antithyroid drugs for less than 3 months. The TCR library was made from RNA extracted from PBMCs. This sample was shared with a second study, whose subject was T cells in Graves' hyperthyroidism and ophthalmopathy. From that paper: HTBI primers were employed in a first-round RT-PCR of the TCR CDR3. Researchers report that a 13 V-J model separated ophthalmopathy from stable hyperthyroidism.

Specimen: peripheral blood mononuclear cells (PBMCs), collected at new diagnosis, from a patient treated with antithyroid drugs. The sequence was collected from a woman aged 35 to 60 with Graves disease.

CDR3 DNA sequence: TGTGCCAGCAGTCCTTCAGGGGGCGGGTATGGCTACACCTTC. Its protein is CASSPSGGGYGYTF. The chain employs TRBV6-1 and TRBJ1-2, with 8 bases aligning to TRBD1. CDR1 is MNHNS, CDR2 SASEGT, per germline. The junction had 7 bases not matched to a gene; V was cut back by 5 bases and J by 5 bases. This CDR3 has 14 amino acids.